The 28 T cell receptor beta chains given below trace back to one sample, sequenced in a study of cytomegalovirus exposure and HLA in healthy donors. PCR amplification relied on 60 Vbeta primers (plus 13 Jbeta primers). Some clones are missing from TCRdb's copy, which holds only in-frame ones; the method was immunoSEQ multiplex PCR. This repertoire comprises some 130,000 clones; its ten largest clones make up just under 2%. Sequenced sample: PBMCs. The receptors stem from a woman aged 55-70 years in good health and CMV-seronegative.

This chain connects TRBV6-1 to TRBJ2-5, with TRBD2 matching 8 bases. V lost 2 bases, J lost 11 bases, and 13 bases stayed unmatched. CDR1 is MNHNS and CDR2 is SASEGT in the germline V gene. The CDR3 covers 15 residues. In DNA form, the CDR3 reads TGTGCCAGCAGTGAAATCGGGGGGGGCTACGGTGAGCAGTACTTC. Amino acid sequence: CASSEIGGGYGEQYF.

This rearrangement joins TRBV29-1 to TRBJ2-1; 7 bases align to TRBD2. V shed 3 bases and J 1 base; nucleotides not matched to a gene: 12. Germline V gene lookup returns CDR1 SQVTM and CDR2 ANQGSEA. The CDR3 is 17 amino acids. Written as DNA, the CDR3 is TGCAGCGTTGAGAAGATGGGGAGGGCCGCGTCCTACAATGAGCAGTTCTTC. Translating gives CSVEKMGRAASYNEQFF.

The chain recombines TRBV7-9 with TRBJ1-5; no definite D call. V was cut by 5 bases and J by 3 bases, with 8 bases left in between. CDR1 SEHNR and CDR2 FQNEAQ come from the germline V gene (reference sequence). CDR3 size: 13 residues. Written as DNA, the CDR3 is TGTGCCAGCAGCGTCCAGGCCAATCAGCCCCAGCATTTT. Its translation is CASSVQANQPQHF.

This chain uses TRBV29-1 with TRBJ2-7; tentative D call: TRBD1 (7 bases). The CDR3 runs 14 residues. Deletions cut 4 bases from V and 6 bases from J, with 19 bases between. CDR1 is SQVTM, CDR2 ANQGSEA, per germline. CDR3 nucleotide sequence: TGCAGCGTTGGATTGGCAGGGGGGTTCGGCGAGCAGTACTTC. The encoded protein is CSVGLAGGFGEQYF.

V is TRBV5-1 and J is TRBJ2-1, with D perhaps matching TRBD2 (5 bases). Germline CDR1 is SGHRS and CDR2 is YFSETQ. There are 15 residues in the CDR3. Trimming cost V 6 bases and J 1 base, with 14 bases left between them. CDR3 amino acids: CASIISPGSYNEQFF. The CDR3 nucleotides are TGCGCCAGCATCATCTCACCGGGATCCTACAATGAGCAGTTCTTC.

V is TRBV7-8 and J is TRBJ2-7, with 13 nucleotides matching TRBD2. With V trimmed by 3 bases and J by 6 bases, 14 bases remained unmatched. Germline V CDR1 and CDR2: SGHVS, FQNEAQ. This CDR3 has 18 residues. DNA for the CDR3: TGTGCCAGCAGCTTCACTAGCGGGGGGGCATTGGAGTCCGGCGAGCAGTACTTC. It encodes CASSFTSGGALESGEQYF.

This CDR3 reads CASSYRLAGNYEQYF. The CDR3 bases are TGTGCCAGCAGTTACCGACTAGCGGGCAACTACGAGCAGTACTTC. The chain recombines TRBV6-5 with TRBJ2-7; 10 nucleotides match TRBD2. Germline V CDR1 and CDR2: MNHEY, SVGAGI. Germline trimming cut 2 bases from V and 3 bases from J; bases unmatched to any gene: 4. This CDR3 comprises 15 residues.

The V gene is TRBV7-9, the J gene TRBJ2-3; D might be TRBD1 (5 bases). Germline V CDR1 and CDR2: SEHNR, FQNEAQ (reference sequence). The V and J ends lost 3 bases and 0 bases respectively, with 10 bases between them. This CDR3 is 15 amino acids long. CDR3 in DNA: TGTGCCAGCAGCTTGATCAGGGCTAGCACAGATACGCAGTATTTT. Translating it yields CASSLIRASTDTQYF.

The chain links TRBV27 to TRBJ1-2, with D hard to call. The germline CDR1 and CDR2 sequences are MNHEY and SMNVEV (reference sequence). Trimming pared 2 bases from V and 4 bases from J, leaving 8 bases between. The CDR3 loop spans 13 amino acids. The CDR3 DNA reads as TGTGCCAGCAGTTTACCGGCGGGCTATGGCTACACCTTC. It yields the protein CASSLPAGYGYTF.

The genes are TRBV18 and TRBJ1-2; weak D call: TRBD1 (5 bases). CDR1 KGHSH and CDR2 LQKENI come from the germline V gene. V lost 0 bases and J 4 bases, leaving 9 bases between the germline ends. The CDR3 is 14 amino acids. The CDR3 spells CASSPPAGSYGYTF. The DNA of the CDR3 is TGTGCCAGCTCACCACCGGCAGGGTCCTATGGCTACACCTTC. Full variable domain (rest looked up from reference TRBV18 and TRBJ1-2): NAGVMQNPRHLVRRRGQEARLRCSPMKGHSHVYWYRQLPEEGLKFMVYLQKENIIDESGMPKERFSAEFPKEGPSILRIQQVVRGDSAAYFCASSPPAGSYGYTFGSGTRLTVV.

The CDR3 DNA reads as TGTGCCAGCGACAGTCTGGGCAATCAGCCCCAGCATTTT. Residues: CASDSLGNQPQHF. The chain recombines TRBV28 with TRBJ1-5; D may be TRBD1 (5 bases). V was cut by 8 bases and J by 2 bases, with 10 bases left in between. CDR3 length: 13 residues. CDR1 MDHEN and CDR2 SYDVKM come from the germline V gene.

V is TRBV6-1 and J is TRBJ2-7, with D unclear. Germline loops: CDR1 MNHNS, CDR2 SASEGT. The CDR3 length is 12 residues. Trimming stripped 4 bases from V and 0 bases from J, with 4 bases between. The CDR3 sequence is CASSGSSYEQYF. The CDR3 DNA is TGTGCCAGCAGTGGGAGCTCCTACGAGCAGTACTTC.

The chain carries TRBV10-1 and TRBJ2-5; a weak D match, TRBD2 (5 bases). The V end was cut by 3 bases, the J end by 1 base, with 6 bases between. The CDR3 runs 13 residues. The germline V gene has CDR1 WNHNN and CDR2 SYGVQD (reference sequence). This CDR3 reads CASSEEGQETQYF. CDR3 nucleotide sequence: TGCGCCAGCAGTGAAGAGGGCCAAGAGACCCAGTACTTC.

The chain carries TRBV6-5 and TRBJ2-6; TRBD2 might be the D (5 bases). CDR3 size: 15 residues. V was cut by 7 bases and J by 0 bases, with 10 bases left in between. Germline-derived CDR1 and CDR2 are MNHEY and SVGAGI. Written as DNA, the CDR3 is TGTGCCAGCAATGTAGGGAGCTCTGGGGCCAACGTCCTGACTTTC. Translating it yields CASNVGSSGANVLTF.

The chain joins TRBV5-6 to TRBJ1-2; 10 bases align to TRBD1. The CDR3 has 16 amino acids. Trimming took 0 bases from V and 2 from J; bases not matched to a gene: 4. Germline V gives CDR1 SGHDT, CDR2 YYEEEE. CDR3: CASSLAPGQGNYGYTF. Written as DNA, the CDR3 is TGTGCCAGCAGCTTGGCGCCGGGACAGGGGAACTATGGCTACACCTTC.

This rearrangement joins TRBV18 to TRBJ2-3, with TRBD2 as a possible D gene (5 bases). Germline-derived CDR1 and CDR2 are KGHSH and LQKENI. Trimming took off 3 bases at V and 4 bases at J, with 17 bases between the two ends. The CDR3 spans 16 residues. The CDR3 region is CASSPPGVSPADTQYF. CDR3 nucleotide sequence: TGTGCCAGCTCACCCCCCGGGGTTTCACCCGCAGATACGCAGTATTTT.

The chain is built from TRBV19 and TRBJ2-3; 8 nucleotides line up with TRBD1. The V gene end was trimmed by 3 bases and the J gene end by 5 bases; junction bases not matched to a gene: 13. Germline CDR1 and CDR2: LNHDA and SQIVND (reference sequence). This CDR3 is built from 17 residues. The CDR3 DNA reads as TGTGCCAGTAGTATCATAGCCCGGACAGGGATGGTAGATACGCAGTATTTT. This encodes CASSIIARTGMVDTQYF.

The chain recombines TRBV5-1 with TRBJ2-3; possibly TRBD1 for D (6 bases). Trimming left V 0 bases short and J 6 bases short, with 11 bases between. CDR3 size: 14 residues. Germline CDR1 SGHRS, CDR2 YFSETQ. CDR3 in amino acids: CASSLEGGEDTQYF. CDR3 coding DNA: TGCGCCAGCAGCTTGGAAGGGGGTGAGGATACGCAGTATTTT.

This chain uses TRBV29-1 with TRBJ2-7; TRBD1 matches at 12 bases. Looked up from germline, CDR1 is SQVTM and CDR2 is ANQGSEA. The J segment lost 0 bases and the V segment lost 7 bases, leaving 13 bases of the junction unmatched. This CDR3 is built from 17 residues. The CDR3 DNA is TGCAGCGCGCGAGGGGGACAGGGGGCATCCAACTCCTACGAGCAGTACTTC. This sequence encodes CSARGGQGASNSYEQYF.

V is TRBV27 and J is TRBJ2-7; tentative D call: TRBD1 (5 bases). Trimming stripped 5 bases from V and 4 bases from J, with 18 bases between. The CDR3 extends over 15 amino acids. The germline CDR1 and CDR2 sequences are MNHEY and SMNVEV (reference sequence). This CDR3 reads CASSPRVPPGYEQYF. CDR3 in DNA: TGTGCCAGCAGTCCCCGAGTCCCACCAGGGTACGAGCAGTACTTC.

CDR3 region: CASSSGRTYEQYF. Here the CDR3 DNA reads TGTGCCAGCAGTAGCGGACGGACCTACGAGCAGTACTTC. This chain links TRBV6-5 with TRBJ2-5; tentatively, D is TRBD2 (5 bases). The better agreement between TRBJ2-7 and the DNA end casts doubt on the J call. Germline CDR1 and CDR2: MNHEY and SVGAGI. The CDR3 contains 13 residues.

V and J are TRBV9 and TRBJ1-1, with D possibly being TRBD1 (6 bases). Germline CDR1 and CDR2: SGDLS and YYNGEE. The length of the CDR3 is 14 residues. The V end lost 3 bases, the J end lost 4 bases, and 13 bases lay between the germline ends. The CDR3 loop is CASSETGGSTEAFF. DNA of the CDR3: TGTGCCAGCAGCGAAACTGGGGGCAGCACTGAAGCTTTCTTT.

V and J are TRBV11-1 and TRBJ1-1; 11 bases agree with TRBD1. The CDR3 runs 15 residues. The germline V gene encodes CDR1 SGHAT and CDR2 FQDESV (reference sequence). V was pared by 5 bases and J by 7 bases, with 9 bases of the junction left unmatched. CDR3 nucleotides: TGTGCCAGCAGCGACTGGACAGGGGGCTTTAGTGAAGCTTTCTTT. This encodes CASSDWTGGFSEAFF.

This rearrangement joins TRBV19 to TRBJ1-2; a possible D gene is TRBD1 (5 bases). This CDR3 comprises 15 residues. CDR1 is LNHDA and CDR2 is SQIVND in the germline V gene (reference sequence). Trimming removed 4 bases at V and 8 bases at J, with 20 bases between. CDR3 loop: CASSNRDSSLGGYTF. The DNA for the CDR3 is TGTGCCAGTAGTAACCGGGACTCCTCCCTGGGAGGCTACACCTTC.

This chain links TRBV7-2 with TRBJ1-4; D call uncertain. CDR1 is SGHTA, CDR2 FQGNSA, per germline. The CDR3 contains 13 residues. Deletions cut 5 bases from V and 7 bases from J, with 11 bases between. CDR3 in amino acids: CASSRGSVEKLFF. The CDR3 DNA is TGTGCCAGCAGCCGCGGTTCGGTTGAAAAACTGTTTTTT.

In the case of this clone: Because the CDR3's place on the DNA is in doubt, the DNA is left out and the CDR3 is given as listed by TCRdb. The chain couples TRBV27 to TRBJ1-2; TRBD1 is the table's D call and was not checked against the DNA. From its first to its last residue, the CDR3 has 13 amino acids. CDR1 is MNHEY and CDR2 is SMNVEV in the germline V gene (reference sequence). This CDR3 is CAGHRFFGDGYTF.

The chain recombines TRBV5-1 with TRBJ2-2, with 9 bases identical to TRBD2. The CDR3 is 17 amino acids. Trimming cost V 1 base and J 7 bases; bases outside gene matches: 11. The germline V gene has CDR1 SGHRS and CDR2 YFSETQ. This chain's CDR3 is CASSLPPSSGVYGELFF. The CDR3 DNA follows: TGCGCCAGCAGCTTGCCTCCCTCTAGCGGGGTATACGGGGAGCTGTTTTTT.

The V and J genes are TRBV11-3 and TRBJ2-1; 7 bases are shared with TRBD2. The CDR3 spans 14 residues. The V segment lost 5 bases and the J segment 9 bases; nucleotides outside the gene matches: 10. CDR1 and CDR2 from the germline V gene are SGHNT and YENEEA. The CDR3 coding sequence is TGTGCCAGCAGCCCGACCACTAGCGCCGGTGAGCAGTTCTTC. It is translated as CASSPTTSAGEQFF.